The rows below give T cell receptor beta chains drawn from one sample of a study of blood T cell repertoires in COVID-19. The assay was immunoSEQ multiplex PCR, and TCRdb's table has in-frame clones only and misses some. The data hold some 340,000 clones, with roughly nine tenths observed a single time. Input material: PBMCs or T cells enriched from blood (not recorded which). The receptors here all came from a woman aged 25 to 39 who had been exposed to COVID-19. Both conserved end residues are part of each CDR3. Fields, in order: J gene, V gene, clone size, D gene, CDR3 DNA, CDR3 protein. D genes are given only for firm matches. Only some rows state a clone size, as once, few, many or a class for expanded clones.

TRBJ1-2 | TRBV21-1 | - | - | TGTGCCAGCAGCAAAGTTAAAAGGACAGGCCCGAACTATGGCTACACCTTC | CASSKVKRTGPNYGYTF
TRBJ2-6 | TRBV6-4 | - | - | TGTGCCAGCAGTGACACATCAAGCTCTGGGGCCAACGTCCTGACTTTC | CASSDTSSSGANVLTF
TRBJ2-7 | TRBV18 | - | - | TGTGCCAGCTCACCCCAGAGCCGACAGATATCCTACGAGCAGTACTTC | CASSPQSRQISYEQYF
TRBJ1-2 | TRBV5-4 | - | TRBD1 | TGTGCCAGCAGCCCCCCAGGGGGCGCCAGGGGCTACACCTTC | CASSPPGGARGYTF
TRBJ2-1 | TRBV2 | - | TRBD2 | TGTGCCAGCAGCCCCTTGGCGGGGGGGGACCTCTACAATGAGCAGTTCTTC | CASSPLAGGDLYNEQFF
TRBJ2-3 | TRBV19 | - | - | TGTGCCAGTCAATTAGAGCTAAGCACAGATACGCAGTATTTT | CASQLELSTDTQYF
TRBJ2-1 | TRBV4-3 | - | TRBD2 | TGCGCCAGCAGCCAAGATATCGGACTAGCGGGGGGAGAGCAGTTCTTC | CASSQDIGLAGGEQFF
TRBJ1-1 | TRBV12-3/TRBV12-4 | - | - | TGTGCCAGCAGCCCTGGGGCAATTGCTGAAGCTTTCTTT | CASSPGAIAEAFF
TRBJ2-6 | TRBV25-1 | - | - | TGTGCCAGCAGTGGGGGCCAGGCGGGGGCCAACGTCCTGACTTTC | CASSGGQAGANVLTF
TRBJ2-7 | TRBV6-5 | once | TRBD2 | TGTGCCAGCAGTTACCTGGGGGGGTACGAGCAGTACTTC | CASSYLGGYEQYF
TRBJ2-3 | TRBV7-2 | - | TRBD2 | TGTGCCAGCAGCTTAACCTTTAGCGGGGGATCCCGGACAGATACGCAGTATTTT | CASSLTFSGGSRTDTQYF
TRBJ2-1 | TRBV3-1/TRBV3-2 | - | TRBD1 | TGTGCCAGCAGCACCCGACAGGGGGTGGGGGAGCAGTTCTTC | CASSTRQGVGEQFF
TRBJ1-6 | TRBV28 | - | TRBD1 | TGTGCCACCGAGACAGGGATCGAAGATTCACCCCTCCACTTT | CATETGIEDSPLHF
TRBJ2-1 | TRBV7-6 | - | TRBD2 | TGTGCCAGCAGCCGACCCTCTAGCGGGGGGAGGGGTGAGCAGTTCTTC | CASSRPSSGGRGEQFF
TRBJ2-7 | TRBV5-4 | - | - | TGTGCCAGCAGCCCGGAGGGACGAACCTACGAGCAGTACTTC | CASSPEGRTYEQYF
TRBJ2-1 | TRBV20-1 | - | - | TGCAGTGCTAGTAAGGAGTCGCTCTACAATGAGCAGTTCTTC | CSASKESLYNEQFF
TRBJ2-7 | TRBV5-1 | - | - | TGCGCCAGCAGCTTGTGGCTAGCCGGCCCGACCGAGCAGTACTTC | CASSLWLAGPTEQYF
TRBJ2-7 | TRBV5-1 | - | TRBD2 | TGCGCCAGCAGCTTAACTAGCGGGGAACGAAAGGAGTACTTC | CASSLTSGERKEYF
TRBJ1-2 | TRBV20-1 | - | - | TGCAGTGCTAGTTCAGGACAGACAAGCGGCTACACCTTC | CSASSGQTSGYTF
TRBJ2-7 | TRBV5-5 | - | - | TGTGCCAGCAGCTTGGCCGCCGGGACACACTACGAGCAGTACTTC | CASSLAAGTHYEQYF
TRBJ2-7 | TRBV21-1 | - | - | TGTGCCAGCAGCGTTCACGGACAGGGCAGCTCCTACGAGCAGTACTTC | CASSVHGQGSSYEQYF
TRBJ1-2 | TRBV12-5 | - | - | TGTGCTAGTGGTTTGGCTGCAGTGATGACAACCAACTATGGCTACACCTTC | CASGLAAVMTTNYGYTF
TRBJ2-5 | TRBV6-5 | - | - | TGTGCCAGCAGTTTGACCGGGTACCAAGAGACCCAGTACTTC | CASSLTGYQETQYF
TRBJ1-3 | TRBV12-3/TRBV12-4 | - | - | TGTGCCAGCAGTTTCAGTGGAGTATATTTT | CASSFSGVYF
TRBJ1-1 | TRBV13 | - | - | TGTGCCAGCAGCTTAAACCTTAGAGGGACTGAAGCTTTCTTT | CASSLNLRGTEAFF
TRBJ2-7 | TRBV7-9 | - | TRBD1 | TGTGCCAGCAGCGCATGGGGGGACAGGGACGAAGAGCAGTACTTC | CASSAWGDRDEEQYF
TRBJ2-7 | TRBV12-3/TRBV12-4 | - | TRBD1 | TGTGCCAGCAGTTGGGGACAGGGGGCCGAGCAGTACTTC | CASSWGQGAEQYF
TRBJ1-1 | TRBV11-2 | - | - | TGTGCCAGCAGCTTAGATATACGGGGAAAGACTGAAGCTTTCTTT | CASSLDIRGKTEAFF
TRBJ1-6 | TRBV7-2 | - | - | TGTGCCAGCAGCTTAGACCGGGTTTTCTCACCCCTCCACTTT | CASSLDRVFSPLHF
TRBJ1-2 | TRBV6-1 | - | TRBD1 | TGTGCCAGCAGTGAAGCGGACAGGCCCTACTACACCTTC | CASSEADRPYYTF
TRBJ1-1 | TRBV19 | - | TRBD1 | TGTGCCAGTAGTATAGGGGACAGGATTAACACTGAAGCTTTCTTT | CASSIGDRINTEAFF
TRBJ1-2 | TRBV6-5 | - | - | TGTGCCAGCAGTTACGGGCCGGGACAACGCTATGGCTACACCTTC | CASSYGPGQRYGYTF
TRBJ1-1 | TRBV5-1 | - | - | TGCGCCAGCAGCTTGGGGTCAGGTCTGTTCACTGAAGCTTTCTTT | CASSLGSGLFTEAFF
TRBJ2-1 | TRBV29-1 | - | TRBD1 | TGCAGCGTTAGGGGGACAGGGGAGTACAATGAGCAGTTCTTC | CSVRGTGEYNEQFF
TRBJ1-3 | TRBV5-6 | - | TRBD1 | TGTGCCAGCAGCTTCCCCCAGGGGGCGGGAGGAAACACCATATATTTT | CASSFPQGAGGNTIYF
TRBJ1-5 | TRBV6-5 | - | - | TGTGCCAGCACCCCACGGGGGAGTAATCAGCCCCAGCATTTT | CASTPRGSNQPQHF
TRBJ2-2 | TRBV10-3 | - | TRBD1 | TGTGCCATCAGGGACGGACAGGGCGCGAACACCGGGGAGCTGTTTTTT | CAIRDGQGANTGELFF
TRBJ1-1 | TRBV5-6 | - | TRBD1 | TGTGCCAGCAGCACCGGGACAGGCTTTGAAGCTTTCTTT | CASSTGTGFEAFF
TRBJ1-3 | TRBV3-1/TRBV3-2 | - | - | TGTGCCAGCAGCCAAAAGACAGGAGGCTCTGGAAACACCATATATTTT | CASSQKTGGSGNTIYF
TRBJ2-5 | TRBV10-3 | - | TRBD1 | TGTGCCATCAGTGACGGACAGGGAGGCGAGACCCAGTACTTC | CAISDGQGGETQYF
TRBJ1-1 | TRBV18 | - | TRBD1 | TGTGCCAGCTCCCAGGACAGGGGGGACACTGAAGCTTTCTTT | CASSQDRGDTEAFF
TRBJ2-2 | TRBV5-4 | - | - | TGTGCCAGCAGCCCGGGGAGTACGAACACCGGGGAGCTGTTTTTT | CASSPGSTNTGELFF
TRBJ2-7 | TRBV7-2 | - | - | TGTGCCAGCAGCTTAGGAGGGCACGAGCAGTACTTC | CASSLGGHEQYF
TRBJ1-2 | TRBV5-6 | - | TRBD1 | TGTGCCAGCAGCCAAGGGACAGGGGGAGGCTACACCTTC | CASSQGTGGGYTF
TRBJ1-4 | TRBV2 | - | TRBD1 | TGTGCCAGCGACAGGGCAACTAATGAAAAACTGTTTTTT | CASDRATNEKLFF
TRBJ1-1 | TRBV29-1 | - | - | TGCAGCGCCATGAGGTCCGGACAGTACACTGAAGCTTTCTTT | CSAMRSGQYTEAFF
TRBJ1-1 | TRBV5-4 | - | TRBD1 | TGTGCCAGCAGCCAAACCGACAGGGGAGGGACTGAAGCTTTCTTT | CASSQTDRGGTEAFF
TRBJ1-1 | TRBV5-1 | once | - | TGCGCCAGCAGCTTGGACAGGATTGGCACTGAAGCTTTCTTT | CASSLDRIGTEAFF
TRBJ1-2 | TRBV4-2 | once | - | TGTGCCAGCAGCCAAGGGGGAGGGGTACAGTCCGGCTACACCTTC | CASSQGGGVQSGYTF
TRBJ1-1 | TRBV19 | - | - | TGTGCCAGTAGTGGTCCAGGGGAGAACACTGAAGCTTTCTTT | CASSGPGENTEAFF
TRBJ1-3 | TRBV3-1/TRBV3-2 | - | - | TGTGCCAGCAGCCAAGGCGGGATGAACACCATATATTTT | CASSQGGMNTIYF
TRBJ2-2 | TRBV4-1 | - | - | TGCGCCAGCAGCCAAGAAGGGAGGCCCCCGAACACCGGGGAGCTGTTTTTT | CASSQEGRPPNTGELFF